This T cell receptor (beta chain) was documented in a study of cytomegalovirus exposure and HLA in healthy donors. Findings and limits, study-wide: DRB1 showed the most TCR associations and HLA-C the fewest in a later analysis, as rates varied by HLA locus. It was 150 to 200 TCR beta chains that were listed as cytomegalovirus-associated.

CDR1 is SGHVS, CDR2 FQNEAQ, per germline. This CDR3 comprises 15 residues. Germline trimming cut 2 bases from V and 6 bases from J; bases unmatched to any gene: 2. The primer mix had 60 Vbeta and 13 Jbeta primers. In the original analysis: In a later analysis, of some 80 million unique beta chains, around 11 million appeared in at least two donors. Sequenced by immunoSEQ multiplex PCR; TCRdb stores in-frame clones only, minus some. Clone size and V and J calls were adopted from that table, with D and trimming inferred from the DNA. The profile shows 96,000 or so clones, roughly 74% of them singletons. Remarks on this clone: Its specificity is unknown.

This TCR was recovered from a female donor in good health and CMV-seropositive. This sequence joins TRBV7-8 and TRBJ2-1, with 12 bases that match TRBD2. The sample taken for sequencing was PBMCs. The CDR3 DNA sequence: TGTGCCAGCAGCTTACCGGGACTAGCGGGCAATGAGCAGTTCTTC. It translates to CASSLPGLAGNEQFF.